The source of this TCR beta chain is a study of shared clonotypes between healthy human individuals. Looking at the study overall: The study enrolled a couple of women and three men aged 18 to 49.

Measured with immunoSEQ multiplex PCR; TCRdb has only the in-frame clones, and not every one. The sample carries about half a million clones, about 84% recorded once. The CDR3 covers 13 residues. V shed 4 bases and J shed 0 bases, with 6 bases lying between them. Germline CDR1 reads ENHRY; CDR2 reads SYGVKD. Worth noting for this clone: Its cognate antigen is unknown.

Regarding the study as a whole: Limited genetic and exposure-history diversity came from having few donors.

Sequencing was done on a sample of PBMCs. The rearrangement joins TRBV10-3 to TRBJ1-1; no firm D call. The receptor was derived from a woman aged 40 to 49 in good health. Some clones in this sample may be carry-over from other donors' samples. CDR3 DNA sequence: TGTGCCATCAGTGGCCTCATGAACACTGAAGCTTTCTTT. Translation gives CAISGLMNTEAFF.